This T cell receptor beta chain was sequenced in a study of shared T cell receptors in the human thymus. Using immunoSEQ multiplex PCR, the repertoire was profiled, and TCRdb retains in-frame clones only, with some absent. The data show hundreds of thousands of clones, roughly 90% seen once. This CDR3 is 19 amino acids long. Another study also made use of these data, one on human thymus T cells.

This TCR was recovered from a boy under three years old with a congenital heart defect. Material: thymocytes. J is TRBJ2-2 and V is TRBV1; the table's D call TRBD2 went unverified against the DNA. TRBV1 is a recognized pseudogene. The CDR3 region has the DNA TGCACCAGCAGCCAAGACTTTCTAGCGGGAGGGCCTCAAACCGGGGAGCTGTTTTTT. Protein sequence: CTSSQDFLAGGPQTGELFF.